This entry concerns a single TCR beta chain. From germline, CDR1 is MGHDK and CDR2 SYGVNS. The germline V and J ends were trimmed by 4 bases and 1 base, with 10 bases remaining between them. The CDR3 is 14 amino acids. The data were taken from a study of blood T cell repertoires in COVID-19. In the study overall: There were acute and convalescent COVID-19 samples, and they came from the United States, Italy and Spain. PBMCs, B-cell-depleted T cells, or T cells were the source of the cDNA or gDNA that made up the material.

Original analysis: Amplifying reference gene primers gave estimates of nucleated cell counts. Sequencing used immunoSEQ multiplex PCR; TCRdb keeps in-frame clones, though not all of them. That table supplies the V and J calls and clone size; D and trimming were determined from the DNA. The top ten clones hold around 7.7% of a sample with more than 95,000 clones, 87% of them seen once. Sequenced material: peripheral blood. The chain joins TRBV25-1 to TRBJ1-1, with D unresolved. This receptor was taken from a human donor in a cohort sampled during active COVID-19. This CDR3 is CASSVGNPNTEAFF. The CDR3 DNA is TGTGCCAGCAGTGTGGGCAACCCGAACACTGAAGCTTTCTTT.